The 3 T cell receptor beta chains presented below share a single source sample, sequenced in a study of OX40 agonist ivuxolimab in advanced cancers. Clones were sequenced by immunoSEQ multiplex PCR, and TCRdb holds only the in-frame ones, with some missing. The sample lists some 80,000 clones; about nine tenths were seen once. Sequenced material: CD4+ or CD8+ T cells sorted from blood, taken in a trial of the OX40 agonist ivuxolimab. The receptors derive from an adult with an advanced solid tumor such as melanoma, head and neck, liver or kidney cancer.

The chain uses TRBV15 and TRBJ2-3; weak D call: TRBD2 (7 bases). Trimming removed 0 bases at V and 0 bases at J, with 16 bases between. The CDR3 totals 18 residues. Germline V gene lookup returns CDR1 LNHNV and CDR2 YYDKDF (reference sequence). The CDR3 protein is CATSRDTAGAGSTDTQYF. CDR3 coding DNA: TGTGCCACCAGCAGAGATACGGCGGGGGCAGGTAGCACAGATACGCAGTATTTT.

V gene TRBV18 combines with J gene TRBJ2-1; D unresolved. Germline CDR1 and CDR2: KGHSH and LQKENI. The CDR3 contains 13 residues. The ends were cut back, 2 bases at V and 3 bases at J, with 5 bases in the middle. CDR3 sequence (DNA): TGTGCCAGCTCACCAGCTAGCTACAATGAGCAGTTCTTC. This sequence encodes CASSPASYNEQFF.

The DNA of the CDR3 is TGTGCCAGCAAACCCCCCCGGGGTCTCACAGATACGCAGTATTTT. Amino acid sequence: CASKPPRGLTDTQYF. The chain carries TRBV28 and TRBJ2-3, with TRBD2 as a possible D gene (5 bases). Germline-derived CDR1 and CDR2 are MDHEN and SYDVKM. This CDR3 has 15 residues. V lost 7 bases to trimming and J lost 2 bases, with 16 bases between them.